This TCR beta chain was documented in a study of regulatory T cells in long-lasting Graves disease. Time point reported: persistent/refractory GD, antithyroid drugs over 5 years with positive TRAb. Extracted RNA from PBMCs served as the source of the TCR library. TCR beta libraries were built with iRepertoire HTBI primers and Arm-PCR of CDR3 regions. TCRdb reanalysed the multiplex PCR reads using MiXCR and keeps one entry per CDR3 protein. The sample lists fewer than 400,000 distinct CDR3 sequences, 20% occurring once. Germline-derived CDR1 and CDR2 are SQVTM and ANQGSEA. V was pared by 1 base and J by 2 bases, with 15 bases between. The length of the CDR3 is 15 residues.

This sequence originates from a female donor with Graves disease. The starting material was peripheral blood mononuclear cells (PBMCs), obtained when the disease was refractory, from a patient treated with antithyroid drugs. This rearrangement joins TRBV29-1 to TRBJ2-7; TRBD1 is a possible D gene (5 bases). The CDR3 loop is CSVEAWAGPTYEQYF. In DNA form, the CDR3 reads TGCAGCGTTGAAGCGTGGGCAGGGCCAACCTACGAGCAGTACTTC.